Listed below are T cell receptor beta chains from one sample, sequenced in a study of T cells after yellow fever vaccination. TCRdb used MiXCR to reprocess the 5' RACE reads, holding one entry per CDR3 protein. The table has 500,000 to 650,000 distinct CDR3 sequences, about a sixth seen once. The source material was PBMCs, sampled 5 days after the first yellow fever vaccination. These receptors originate from a man aged 18-30 years who received the YFV17D yellow fever vaccine. Each CDR3 is given with its conserved first and last residue. Each record gives: CDR3 DNA, CDR3 protein, V gene, clone size, J gene, D gene. A D gene is named only where the DNA matches it firmly. Only part of the rows carry a size: once, few, many, or a class if the clone is expanded.

CDR3 DNA: TGTGCCACCGGCAAAGGATCGCAGTTTTGGGAGACCCAGTACTTC; CDR3 protein: CATGKGSQFWETQYF; V gene: TRBV27; clone size: few; J gene: TRBJ2-5; D gene: .
CDR3 DNA: TGTGCCAGCAGTTACTCTCCGAGGGTTATTACCGGGGAGCTGTTTTTT; CDR3 protein: CASSYSPRVITGELFF; V gene: TRBV6-5; clone size: .; J gene: TRBJ2-2; D gene: .
CDR3 DNA: TGTGCCAGCAGCCAAGATATGTGGGGGTATGAGCAGTTCTTC; CDR3 protein: CASSQDMWGYEQFF; V gene: TRBV3-1; clone size: .; J gene: TRBJ2-1; D gene: .
CDR3 DNA: TGTGCCAGCAGCTCGTGGGGAGTCTCTATGAACACTGAAGCTTTCTTT; CDR3 protein: CASSSWGVSMNTEAFF; V gene: TRBV7-9; clone size: .; J gene: TRBJ1-1; D gene: .
CDR3 DNA: TGTGCCAGCAGTTTCGCCGGTGGTACGCAGTATTTT; CDR3 protein: CASSFAGGTQYF; V gene: TRBV12-3/TRBV12-4; clone size: few; J gene: TRBJ2-3; D gene: .
CDR3 DNA: TGCGCCAGCAGCTTGGAAACAGCCGAAAACACCGGGGAGCTGTTTTTT; CDR3 protein: CASSLETAENTGELFF; V gene: TRBV5-1; clone size: .; J gene: TRBJ2-2; D gene: .
CDR3 DNA: TGCAGCGCTCCAGGGGTAGGGTCCTACAATGAGCAGTTCTTC; CDR3 protein: CSAPGVGSYNEQFF; V gene: TRBV29-1; clone size: few; J gene: TRBJ2-1; D gene: .
CDR3 DNA: TGTGCCATCAGTGATTCAGGAGACACCCAGTACTTC; CDR3 protein: CAISDSGDTQYF; V gene: TRBV10-3; clone size: .; J gene: TRBJ2-5; D gene: .
CDR3 DNA: TGTGCCAGCAGCCCCCGGGACAGGGGGTTCACTGAAGCTTTCTTT; CDR3 protein: CASSPRDRGFTEAFF; V gene: TRBV7-2; clone size: .; J gene: TRBJ1-1; D gene: TRBD1
CDR3 DNA: TGTGCCACCTTGGGACAGGCGGCGGATACGCAGTATTTT; CDR3 protein: CATLGQAADTQYF; V gene: TRBV10-3; clone size: many; J gene: TRBJ2-3; D gene: TRBD1
CDR3 DNA: TGTGCCAGCAGTTTGACAGAGGGCACCGGGGAGCTGTTTTTT; CDR3 protein: CASSLTEGTGELFF; V gene: TRBV12-3/TRBV12-4; clone size: few; J gene: TRBJ2-2; D gene: .
CDR3 DNA: TGCGCCAGCAGCCAAATCTTCGGGCTTAATTCACCCCTCCACTTT; CDR3 protein: CASSQIFGLNSPLHF; V gene: TRBV4-1; clone size: .; J gene: TRBJ1-6; D gene: .
CDR3 DNA: TGTGCCAGCAGCTTAGGCTATCAGGACACAGATACGCAGTATTTT; CDR3 protein: CASSLGYQDTDTQYF; V gene: TRBV7-6; clone size: .; J gene: TRBJ2-3; D gene: .
CDR3 DNA: TGTGCCAGCAGCTCGGACCGAGGGACCCACAATGAGCAGTTCTTC; CDR3 protein: CASSSDRGTHNEQFF; V gene: TRBV7-2; clone size: few; J gene: TRBJ2-1; D gene: .
CDR3 DNA: TGTGCCAGCAGCTACCTATCGGGGATTTCTGGCTACACCTTC; CDR3 protein: CASSYLSGISGYTF; V gene: TRBV5-5; clone size: few; J gene: TRBJ1-2; D gene: .
CDR3 DNA: TGTGCCAGCAGCTTAGTTCCGGTGAGCTCTGGAAACACCATATATTTT; CDR3 protein: CASSLVPVSSGNTIYF; V gene: TRBV7-2; clone size: few; J gene: TRBJ1-3; D gene: .
CDR3 DNA: TGTGCCAGCAGTGAAGGACTAGCGGGGTACACAGATACGCAGTATTTT; CDR3 protein: CASSEGLAGYTDTQYF; V gene: TRBV6-1; clone size: many; J gene: TRBJ2-3; D gene: TRBD2
CDR3 DNA: TGTGCCAGCAGCGGCTATGAACGTTTGAACACTGAAGCTTTCTTT; CDR3 protein: CASSGYERLNTEAFF; V gene: TRBV7-9; clone size: once; J gene: TRBJ1-1; D gene: .
CDR3 DNA: TGCAGCGTCGGATCGACTAGCGGGGGGGCTTCCTACAATGAGCAGTTCTTC; CDR3 protein: CSVGSTSGGASYNEQFF; V gene: TRBV29-1; clone size: few; J gene: TRBJ2-1; D gene: TRBD2
CDR3 DNA: TGTGCCAGCAGCTTATTCCCGTACAATGAGCAGTTCTTC; CDR3 protein: CASSLFPYNEQFF; V gene: TRBV11-2; clone size: .; J gene: TRBJ2-1; D gene: .